The next 29 T cell receptor beta chains were all read from a single sample in a study of cytomegalovirus exposure and HLA in healthy donors. A multiplex PCR was run with 60 Vbeta primers and 13 Jbeta primers. Some clones are missing from TCRdb's copy, which holds only in-frame ones; the method was immunoSEQ multiplex PCR. This table holds about 140,000 clones, 80% found once. The sample comprised PBMCs. The receptors stem from a man aged 40-55 years in good health and CMV-seropositive.

This chain connects TRBV5-1 to TRBJ2-3; a weak D match, TRBD2 (6 bases). CDR1 and CDR2 (germline): SGHRS, YFSETQ. The V and J ends lost 4 bases and 5 bases respectively, with 23 bases between them. This CDR3 region has 17 residues. CDR3 protein: CASSPKRAYPGEDTQYF. CDR3 sequence (DNA): TGCGCCAGCAGCCCTAAGCGGGCTTACCCCGGTGAAGATACGCAGTATTTT.

The rearrangement uses TRBV30 and TRBJ2-7, with D possibly TRBD1 on 5 matching bases. Germline V gene sequence: CDR1 GTSNPN, CDR2 SVGIG (reference sequence). V was trimmed by 3 bases and J by 6 bases, leaving 15 bases between them. The CDR3 length is 13 residues. The CDR3 spells CAWRKGLQGEQYF. CDR3 coding DNA: TGTGCCTGGAGAAAAGGCCTTCAGGGCGAGCAGTACTTC.

This chain uses TRBV6-1 with TRBJ1-6, with D possibly TRBD1 on 5 matching bases. This CDR3 is 15 amino acids long. Germline V gene lookup returns CDR1 MNHNS and CDR2 SASEGT. Trimming removed 6 bases at V and 7 bases at J, with 16 bases between. The CDR3 sequence is CASSSRQTRNSPLHF. CDR3 in DNA: TGTGCCAGCAGCTCCAGACAGACTCGGAATTCACCCCTCCACTTT.

The V call is TRBV25-1, the J call TRBJ2-3; 7 positions agree with TRBD2. Trimming cost V 8 bases and J 4 bases; bases outside gene matches: 3. The length of the CDR3 is 12 residues. CDR1 is MGHDK, CDR2 SYGVNS, per germline. As DNA, the CDR3 is TGTGCCAGCTTAGGGAGGGCAGATACGCAGTATTTT. Translation gives CASLGRADTQYF.

The rearrangement uses TRBV15 and TRBJ1-1, with D uncertain. The CDR3 is made up of 13 amino acids. Germline CDR1 is LNHNV and CDR2 is YYDKDF (reference sequence). Trimming took off 6 bases at V and 0 bases at J, with 8 bases between the two ends. The CDR3 sequence: CATSTGMNTEAFF. The CDR3 coding sequence is TGTGCCACCAGTACGGGGATGAACACTGAAGCTTTCTTT.

This clone was detected only a few times. This chain uses TRBV6-6 with TRBJ2-5; TRBD1 aligns across 7 bases. CDR1 is MNHNY, CDR2 SVGAGI, per germline (reference sequence). The CDR3 has 14 residues. V gave up 0 bases and J gave up 7 bases; unmatched junction bases: 5. CDR3 amino acids: CASSYSLGGGTQYF. CDR3 DNA: TGTGCCAGCAGTTACTCGTTAGGGGGCGGGACCCAGTACTTC.

J is TRBJ2-2 and V is TRBV7-6, with 9 bases matching TRBD2. J was trimmed by 1 base and V by 5 bases; bases with no gene match: 5. Germline V lookup: CDR1 SGHVS, CDR2 FNYEAQ. CDR3 size: 16 residues. CDR3 residues: CASSGQAGGNTGELFF. As DNA, the CDR3 is TGTGCCAGCAGCGGACAAGCGGGAGGGAACACCGGGGAGCTGTTTTTT.

This clone was seen a single time. This CDR3 is CASSLGLDNYGYTF. In DNA form, the CDR3 reads TGTGCCAGCAGCCTGGGACTCGACAACTATGGCTACACCTTC. This chain uses TRBV7-8 with TRBJ1-2, with D possibly being TRBD1 (5 bases). V lost 5 bases and J lost 2, with 12 bases in between. Germline V gives CDR1 SGHVS, CDR2 FQNEAQ. The CDR3 extends over 14 amino acids.

The rearrangement uses TRBV5-8 and TRBJ2-1, with 8 bases identical to TRBD2. The CDR3 is 17 amino acids. Germline-derived CDR1 and CDR2 are SGHTS and YDEGEE. The V and J ends lost 3 bases and 9 bases, in that order; junction bases with no gene match: 17. CDR3 protein: CASSYKNPGLVVFEQFF. The CDR3 DNA reads TGTGCCAGCAGCTACAAAAATCCGGGACTAGTAGTGTTTGAGCAGTTCTTC.

The chain couples TRBV19 to TRBJ1-4; no clear D. The CDR3 contains 12 residues. Germline CDR1 and CDR2: LNHDA and SQIVND (reference sequence). The ends were cut back, 1 base at V and 10 bases at J, with 7 bases in the middle. The CDR3 bases are TGTGCCAGTAGTATAGCTCGGGGAAAACTGTTTTTT. It encodes CASSIARGKLFF.

The chain couples TRBV27 to TRBJ1-1; tentative D call: TRBD1 (6 bases). Germline values: CDR1 MNHEY, CDR2 SMNVEV (reference sequence). The CDR3 sequence is 16 residues long. Trimming stripped 6 bases from V and 5 bases from J, with 22 bases between. CDR3 sequence: CASRFRAYRDTTEAFF. The CDR3 nucleotides are TGTGCCAGCAGATTCCGAGCTTACCGGGACACGACTGAAGCTTTCTTT.

In nucleotides, the CDR3 is TGCGCCAGCAGCCAAGGGGGAGGACAGGATAAAAACACTGAAGCTTTCTTT. Residues: CASSQGGGQDKNTEAFF. This sequence joins TRBV4-1 and TRBJ1-1, with 7 nucleotides matching TRBD1. The CDR3 loop spans 17 amino acids. Germline loops: CDR1 MGHRA, CDR2 YSYEKL. The V gene end was trimmed by 1 base and the J gene end by 2 bases; junction bases not matched to a gene: 10.

This rearrangement joins TRBV12-5 to TRBJ2-1; D remains ambiguous. V lost 2 bases and J 10 bases, leaving 9 bases between the germline ends. From germline, CDR1 is LGHNT and CDR2 FRNRAP. This CDR3 comprises 12 residues. This chain's CDR3 is CASGLPRREQFF. DNA for the CDR3: TGTGCTAGTGGTTTGCCCCGCCGGGAGCAGTTCTTC.

This chain joins TRBV10-2 and TRBJ1-1, with 7 nucleotides matching TRBD1. Germline trimming cut 3 bases from V and 3 bases from J; bases unmatched to any gene: 16. The V gene's germline CDR1 is WSHSY and CDR2 SAAADI. CDR3 length: 18 amino acids. The CDR3 spells CASSEGGDRRTLYTEAFF. The DNA for the CDR3 is TGCGCCAGCAGTGAAGGGGGCGACCGCAGGACCTTATACACTGAAGCTTTCTTT.

The table lists this clone with a count of one. CDR3 amino acids: CASSEVAGRSNSPLHF. The CDR3, as DNA: TGTGCCAGCAGTGAAGTTGCGGGTAGGAGTAATTCACCCCTCCACTTT. The chain combines TRBV6-1 with TRBJ1-6; D call uncertain. In germline, CDR1 is MNHNS, CDR2 SASEGT. The ends were cut back, 1 base at V and 6 bases at J, with 13 bases in the middle. The CDR3 is 16 residues long.

This CDR3 reads CASSPGLASYEQYF. CDR3 DNA: TGTGCCAGCAGTCCGGGACTAGCTAGCTACGAGCAGTACTTC. This chain uses TRBV2 with TRBJ2-7; 9 bases agree with TRBD2. With 5 bases clipped from V and 3 bases from J, the junction kept 5 bases outside the gene matches. The CDR3 length is 14 residues. Germline loops: CDR1 SNHLY, CDR2 FYNNEI.

A single count supports this clone. The chain links TRBV6-5 to TRBJ1-2; TRBD1 matches 9 bases. The germline V gene has CDR1 MNHEY and CDR2 SVGAGI. The V and J ends lost 10 bases and 4 bases, in that order; junction bases with no gene match: 13. The CDR3 spans 15 residues. CDR3 nucleotides: TGTGCCACCCTAGGGGGGACAGGGTCTCTCTATGGCTACACCTTC. This sequence encodes CATLGGTGSLYGYTF.

This rearrangement joins TRBV27 to TRBJ2-3, with D hard to call. Looked up from germline, CDR1 is MNHEY and CDR2 is SMNVEV (reference sequence). The CDR3 has 14 residues. Trimming pared 3 bases from V and 2 bases from J, leaving 9 bases between. CDR3 bases: TGTGCCAGCAGTTTCAACTTGATCACAGATACGCAGTATTTT. Translated, it gives CASSFNLITDTQYF.

The chain carries TRBV7-2 and TRBJ1-1; 8 positions match TRBD1. V lost 5 bases to trimming and J lost 6 bases; unmatched junction nucleotides: 8. Germline CDR1 is SGHTA and CDR2 is FQGNSA. The CDR3 covers 14 residues. CDR3 nucleotide sequence: TGTGCCAGCAGCCCCTGGACAGGGACTCCTGAAGCTTTCTTT. It is translated as CASSPWTGTPEAFF. The complete variable domain, with remaining parts taken from reference TRBV7-2 and TRBJ1-1, reads GAGVSQSPSNKVTEKGKDVELRCDPISGHTALYWYRQSLGQGLEFLIYFQGNSAPDKSGLPSDRFSAERTGGSVSTLTIQRTQQEDSAVYLCASSPWTGTPEAFFGQGTRLTVV.

The gene calls are TRBV2 and TRBJ2-7; 9 positions agree with TRBD1. V was pared by 8 bases and J by 4 bases, with 9 bases of the junction left unmatched. This CDR3 has 14 residues. Per germline, CDR1 SNHLY and CDR2 FYNNEI. In nucleotides, the CDR3 is TGTGCCAGCGGACCACAGGGGGCGAGTTACGAGCAGTACTTC. Its translation: CASGPQGASYEQYF.

The chain employs TRBV5-8 and TRBJ1-2; 7 bases are a match to TRBD1. The V segment lost 3 bases and the J segment 8 bases; nucleotides outside the gene matches: 10. In germline, CDR1 is SGHTS, CDR2 YDEGEE. There are 14 residues in the CDR3. The CDR3 spells CASSYKGGVGGYTF. The CDR3, as DNA: TGTGCCAGCAGCTACAAAGGGGGCGTCGGGGGCTACACCTTC.

The rearrangement uses TRBV6-6 and TRBJ1-2; the D gene is possibly TRBD1 (5 bases). Germline CDR1 is MNHNY and CDR2 is SVGAGI (reference sequence). Trimming took off 7 bases at V and 4 bases at J, with 13 bases between the two ends. CDR3 length: 13 residues. As DNA, the CDR3 is TGTGCCAGCACCTTGGGGGGAATCTATGGCTACACCTTC. This sequence encodes CASTLGGIYGYTF.

V usage is TRBV5-6 and J usage is TRBJ1-6; 7 nucleotides agree with TRBD1. Germline values: CDR1 SGHDT, CDR2 YYEEEE. V shed 4 bases, J shed 7 bases, and the junction held 5 bases outside the gene matches. The CDR3 totals 14 residues. The DNA of the CDR3 is TGTGCCAGCAGCCCGGGACAGTCAAATTCACCCCTCCACTTT. Encoded protein: CASSPGQSNSPLHF.

The V call is TRBV5-4, the J call TRBJ2-2; 7 bases agree with TRBD2. This CDR3 is built from 17 residues. CDR1 and CDR2 (germline): SGHNT, YYREEE (reference sequence). V lost 4 bases and J lost 7; bases outside the gene matches: 16. The CDR3 protein is CASSPRTSPNGVGELFF. CDR3 nucleotide sequence: TGTGCCAGCAGCCCCCGGACTAGTCCCAACGGCGTCGGGGAGCTGTTTTTT.

The rearrangement links TRBV28 to TRBJ1-1; 8 bases fit TRBD1. CDR1 is MDHEN, CDR2 SYDVKM, per germline. This CDR3 is 13 amino acids long. V lost 5 bases to trimming and J lost 10 bases; unmatched junction nucleotides: 9. The CDR3 region is CASSTMDRVGAFF. The CDR3 DNA sequence: TGTGCCAGCAGTACGATGGACAGGGTCGGAGCTTTCTTT. Full variable domain (outside the CDR3, taken from reference TRBV28 and TRBJ1-1): DVKVTQSSRYLVKRTGEKVFLECVQDMDHENMFWYRQDPGLGLRLIYFSYDVKMKEKGDIPEGYSVSREKKERFSLILESASTNQTSMYLCASSTMDRVGAFFGQGTRLTVV.

This clone was seen a single time. V gene TRBV10-2 combines with J gene TRBJ1-2; D not resolved. The CDR3 is 15 amino acids. The V gene lost 2 bases and the J gene lost 0 bases, with 10 bases spanning the gap. Germline CDR1 is WSHSY and CDR2 is SAAADI. The CDR3 DNA sequence: TGCGCCAGCAGTGAGATTATCACAACTAACTATGGCTACACCTTC. As protein: CASSEIITTNYGYTF.

This rearrangement joins TRBV9 to TRBJ2-6; 8 nucleotides align to TRBD2. The CDR3 totals 18 residues. With 0 bases clipped from V and 0 bases from J, the junction kept 5 bases outside the gene matches. Germline V gene lookup returns CDR1 SGDLS and CDR2 YYNGEE. The CDR3 here is CASSVGAGGISGANVLTF. CDR3 bases: TGTGCCAGCAGCGTAGGGGCGGGGGGTATCTCTGGGGCCAACGTCCTGACTTTC.

This chain uses TRBV11-2 with TRBJ2-6; D may be TRBD1 (6 bases). The V gene's germline CDR1 is SGHAT and CDR2 FQNNGV. Between the trimmed V and J ends, which lost 5 bases and 2 bases, there was a span of 10 bases. CDR3 length: 15 residues. The CDR3 reads CASSTNRAGANVLTF. CDR3 sequence (DNA): TGTGCCAGCAGCACTAACAGGGCTGGGGCCAACGTCCTGACTTTC.

The rearrangement uses TRBV2 and TRBJ2-7; 9 bases map to TRBD1. J lost 6 bases, V lost 6 bases, and 3 bases had no gene match. Germline CDR1 is SNHLY and CDR2 is FYNNEI. The CDR3 is 12 residues long. CDR3 loop: CASRLTGGEQYF. The CDR3 DNA sequence: TGTGCCAGCAGGTTGACAGGGGGCGAGCAGTACTTC.